This T cell receptor beta chain was sequenced in a study of T cell repertoires in cytomegalovirus infection. TCRdb fed the reads into MiXCR, producing one record per CDR3 protein. The data contain around 450,000 distinct CDR3 sequences, about 33% of them singletons. The CDR3 totals 15 residues. In germline, CDR1 is MNHNS, CDR2 SASEGT. Trimming shortened V by 5 bases and J by 4 bases, and 17 bases separated the two germline ends. Material for sequencing was PBMCs. The clonotype comes from a human donor in good health (CMV status not recorded). Some clones in this sample may be carry-over from other donors' samples. V usage is TRBV6-1 and J usage is TRBJ1-1; perhaps TRBD1 as D (6 bases). CDR3 in amino acids: CASSYMLRGATEAFF. The DNA of the CDR3 is TGTGCCAGCAGTTATATGCTTCGGGGGGCCACTGAAGCTTTCTTT.